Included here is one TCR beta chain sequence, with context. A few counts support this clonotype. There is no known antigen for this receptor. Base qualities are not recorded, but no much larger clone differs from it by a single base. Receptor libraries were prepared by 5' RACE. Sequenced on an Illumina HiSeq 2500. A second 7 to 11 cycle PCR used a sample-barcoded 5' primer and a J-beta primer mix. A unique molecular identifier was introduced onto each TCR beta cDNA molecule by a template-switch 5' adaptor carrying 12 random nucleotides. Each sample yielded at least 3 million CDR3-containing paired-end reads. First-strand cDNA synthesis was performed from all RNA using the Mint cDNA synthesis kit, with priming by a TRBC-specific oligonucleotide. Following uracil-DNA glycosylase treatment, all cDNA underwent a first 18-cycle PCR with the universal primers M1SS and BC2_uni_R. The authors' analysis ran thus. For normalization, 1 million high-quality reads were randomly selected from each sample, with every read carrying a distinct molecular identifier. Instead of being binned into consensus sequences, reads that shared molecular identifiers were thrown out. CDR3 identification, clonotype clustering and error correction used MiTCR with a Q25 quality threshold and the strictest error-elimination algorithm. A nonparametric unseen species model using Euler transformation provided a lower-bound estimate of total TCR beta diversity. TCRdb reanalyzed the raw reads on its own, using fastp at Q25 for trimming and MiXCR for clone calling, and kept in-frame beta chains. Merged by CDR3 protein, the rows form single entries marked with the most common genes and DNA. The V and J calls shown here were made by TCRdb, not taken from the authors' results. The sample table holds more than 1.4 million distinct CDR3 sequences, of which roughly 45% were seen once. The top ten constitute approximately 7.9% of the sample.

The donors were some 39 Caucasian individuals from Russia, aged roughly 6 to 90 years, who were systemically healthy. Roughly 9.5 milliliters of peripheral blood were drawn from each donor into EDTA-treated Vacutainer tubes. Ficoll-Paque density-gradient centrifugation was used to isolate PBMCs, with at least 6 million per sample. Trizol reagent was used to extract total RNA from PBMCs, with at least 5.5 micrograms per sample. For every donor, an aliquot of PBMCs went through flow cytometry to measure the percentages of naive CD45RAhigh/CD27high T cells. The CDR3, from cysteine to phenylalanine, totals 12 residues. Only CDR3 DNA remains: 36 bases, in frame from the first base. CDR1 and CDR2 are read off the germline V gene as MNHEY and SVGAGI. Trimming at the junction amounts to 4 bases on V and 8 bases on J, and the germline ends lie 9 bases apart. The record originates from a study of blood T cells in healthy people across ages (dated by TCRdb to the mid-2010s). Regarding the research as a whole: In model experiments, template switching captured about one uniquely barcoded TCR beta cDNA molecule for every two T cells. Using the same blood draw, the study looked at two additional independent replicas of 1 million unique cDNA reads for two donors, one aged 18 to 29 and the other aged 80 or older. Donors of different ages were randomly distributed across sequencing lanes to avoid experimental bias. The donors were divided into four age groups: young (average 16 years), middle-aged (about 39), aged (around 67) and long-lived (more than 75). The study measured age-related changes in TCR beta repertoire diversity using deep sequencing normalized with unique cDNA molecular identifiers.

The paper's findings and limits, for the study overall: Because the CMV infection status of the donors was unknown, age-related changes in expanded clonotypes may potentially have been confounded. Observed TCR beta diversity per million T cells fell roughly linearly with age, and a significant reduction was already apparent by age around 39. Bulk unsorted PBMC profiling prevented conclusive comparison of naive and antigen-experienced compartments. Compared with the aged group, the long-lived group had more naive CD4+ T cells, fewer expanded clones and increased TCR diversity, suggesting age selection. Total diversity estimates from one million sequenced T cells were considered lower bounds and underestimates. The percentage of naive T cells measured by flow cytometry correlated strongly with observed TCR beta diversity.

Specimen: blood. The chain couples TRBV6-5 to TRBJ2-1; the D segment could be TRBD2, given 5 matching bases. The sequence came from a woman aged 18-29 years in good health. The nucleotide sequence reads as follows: TGTGCCAGCAGTTCTAGCTGGGATGAGCAGTTCTTC. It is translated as CASSSSWDEQFF.